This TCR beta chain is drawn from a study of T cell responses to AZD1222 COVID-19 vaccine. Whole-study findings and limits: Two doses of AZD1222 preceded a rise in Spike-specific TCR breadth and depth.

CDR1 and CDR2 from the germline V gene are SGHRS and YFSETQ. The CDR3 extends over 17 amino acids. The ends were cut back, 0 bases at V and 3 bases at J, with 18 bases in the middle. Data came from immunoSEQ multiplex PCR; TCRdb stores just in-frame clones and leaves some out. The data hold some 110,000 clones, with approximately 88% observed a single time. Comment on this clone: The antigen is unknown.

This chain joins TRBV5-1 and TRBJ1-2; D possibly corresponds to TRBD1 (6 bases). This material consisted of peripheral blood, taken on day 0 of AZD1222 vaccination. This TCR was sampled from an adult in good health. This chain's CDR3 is CASSLGRGVPGDYGYTF. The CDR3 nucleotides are TGCGCCAGCAGCTTGGGTAGGGGGGTTCCCGGGGACTATGGCTACACCTTC.